This T cell receptor beta chain came from a study of CD8 T cells in Susac syndrome. General study results and limits: That the number of individuals in its TCR sequencing and HLA analysis was relatively small was acknowledged by the study.

The RNA, about 0.5 to 1 ug, was put through reverse transcription using random hexamers. An immunoSEQ multiplex PCR generated amplified TCR beta CDR3 products spanning 54 Vbeta and 13 Jbeta. In TCRdb, the immunoSEQ multiplex PCR reads were re-called with MiXCR into one record per CDR3 protein. Among a few hundred thousand distinct CDR3 sequences listed, about 89% were seen once. Comments on this clonotype: Antigen unknown.

CD8+ and CD4+ T cells circulating in blood were sequenced for TCR beta. The multiple sclerosis controls comprised treatment-naive patients whose relapsing-remitting disease was stable or active. V gave up 0 bases and J gave up 2 bases; unmatched junction bases: 9. This CDR3 comprises 17 residues. From germline, CDR1 is LGHDT and CDR2 YNNKEL (reference sequence). The sequence derives from a human donor with multiple sclerosis. The chain is built from TRBV3-1 and TRBJ2-7, with 8 bases aligning to TRBD1. Sequencing was done on a sample of CD8+ T cells from PBMCs. The DNA for the CDR3 is TGTGCCAGCAGCCAAGATGCCCCAGGGGGCATCCCCTACGAGCAGTACTTC. Translating it yields CASSQDAPGGIPYEQYF.